This T cell receptor (beta chain) was captured by sequencing in a study of human T cells and chemical hapten exposure. TCRdb re-called the RACE reads with MiXCR, one entry per CDR3 protein. Among about 13,000 distinct CDR3 sequences, roughly 15% were seen once, and the ten largest hold roughly 6.8%. V dropped 6 bases and J dropped 3 bases, with 14 bases sitting between them. CDR1 and CDR2 (germline): SQVTM, ANQGSEA. The CDR3 totals 13 residues. The time point denotes: patch test 1, 2 weeks after DPC sensitization. Treatment meaning: therapeutic diphenylcyclopropenone sensitization with weekly scalp DPC. This clonotype showed up many times.

The gene calls are TRBV29-1 and TRBJ2-5; D might be TRBD2 (6 bases). The clonotype was recovered from a woman aged 25 to 39 with alopecia areata. Some clones in this sample may be carry-over from other donors' samples. The sample consisted of whole blood, taken in connection with sensitization to the hapten diphenylcyclopropenone (DPC). Here the CDR3 reads CSVRPGLKETQYF. The CDR3 DNA follows: TGCAGCGTAAGACCGGGACTTAAAGAGACCCAGTACTTC.